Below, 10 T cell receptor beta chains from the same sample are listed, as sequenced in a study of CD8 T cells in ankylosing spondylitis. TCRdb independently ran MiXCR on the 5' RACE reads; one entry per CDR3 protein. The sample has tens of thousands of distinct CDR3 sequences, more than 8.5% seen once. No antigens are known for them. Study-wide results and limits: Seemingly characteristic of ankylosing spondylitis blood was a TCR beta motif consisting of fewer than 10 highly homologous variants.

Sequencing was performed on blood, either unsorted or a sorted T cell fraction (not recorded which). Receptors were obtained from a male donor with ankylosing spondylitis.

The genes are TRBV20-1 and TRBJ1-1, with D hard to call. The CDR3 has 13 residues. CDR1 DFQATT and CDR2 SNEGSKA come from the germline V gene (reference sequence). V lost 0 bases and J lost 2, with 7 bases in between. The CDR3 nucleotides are TGCAGTGCTAGAGAACTCGGAAACACTGAAGCTTTCTTT. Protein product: CSARELGNTEAFF.

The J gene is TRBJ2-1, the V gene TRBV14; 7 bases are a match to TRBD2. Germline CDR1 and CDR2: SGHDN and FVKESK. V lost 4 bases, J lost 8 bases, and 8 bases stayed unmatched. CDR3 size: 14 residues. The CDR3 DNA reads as TGTGCCAGCAGCCCGACTAGCCTCTTCGATGAGCAGTTCTTC. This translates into CASSPTSLFDEQFF.

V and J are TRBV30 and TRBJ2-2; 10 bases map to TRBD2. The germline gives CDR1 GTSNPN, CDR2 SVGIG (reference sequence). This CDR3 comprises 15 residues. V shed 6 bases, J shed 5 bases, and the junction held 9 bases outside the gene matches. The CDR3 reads CACTIAGGETGELFF. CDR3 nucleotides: TGTGCCTGTACAATAGCGGGAGGTGAAACCGGGGAGCTGTTTTTT.

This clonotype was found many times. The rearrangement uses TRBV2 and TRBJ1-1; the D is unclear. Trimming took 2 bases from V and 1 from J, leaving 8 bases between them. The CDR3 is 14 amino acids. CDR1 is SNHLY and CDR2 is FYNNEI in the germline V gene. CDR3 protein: CASSESGENTEAFF. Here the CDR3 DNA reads TGTGCCAGCAGTGAATCTGGGGAGAACACTGAAGCTTTCTTT.

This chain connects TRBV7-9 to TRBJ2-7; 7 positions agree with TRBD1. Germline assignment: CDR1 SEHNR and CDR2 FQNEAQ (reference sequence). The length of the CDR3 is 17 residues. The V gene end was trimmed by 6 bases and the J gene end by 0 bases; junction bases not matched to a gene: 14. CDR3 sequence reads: CASSFMAGTASSYEQYF. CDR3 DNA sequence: TGTGCCAGCAGTTTCATGGCCGGGACAGCCAGCTCCTACGAGCAGTACTTC.

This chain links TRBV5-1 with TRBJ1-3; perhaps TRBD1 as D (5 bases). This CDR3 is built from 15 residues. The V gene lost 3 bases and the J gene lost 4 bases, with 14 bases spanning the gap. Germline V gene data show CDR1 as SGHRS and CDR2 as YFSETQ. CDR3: CASSSDTHAGNTIYF. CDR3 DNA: TGCGCCAGCAGCTCGGACACCCACGCAGGAAACACCATATATTTT.

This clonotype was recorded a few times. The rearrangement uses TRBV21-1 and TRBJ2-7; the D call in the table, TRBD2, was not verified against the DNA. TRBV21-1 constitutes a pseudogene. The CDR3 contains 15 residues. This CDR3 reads CASNQGLASFDEQYV. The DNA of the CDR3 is TGTGCCAGCAACCAGGGACTAGCGAGTTTTGACGAGCAGTACGTC.

The CDR3 protein is CASSPGGWSYEQYF. The CDR3 coding sequence is TGTGCCAGCAGCCCCGGGGGGTGGTCCTACGAGCAGTACTTC. The chain combines TRBV6-1 with TRBJ2-7; 7 nucleotides agree with TRBD2. CDR1 is MNHNS, CDR2 SASEGT, per germline. V lost 6 bases and J lost 1; bases outside the gene matches: 6. The CDR3 extends over 14 amino acids.

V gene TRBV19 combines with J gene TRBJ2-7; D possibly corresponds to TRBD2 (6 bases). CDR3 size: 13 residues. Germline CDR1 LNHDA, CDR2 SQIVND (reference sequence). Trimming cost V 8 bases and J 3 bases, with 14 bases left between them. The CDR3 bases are TGTGCCAGTCGCTCACGGGAGAACTACGAGCAGTACTTC. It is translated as CASRSRENYEQYF.

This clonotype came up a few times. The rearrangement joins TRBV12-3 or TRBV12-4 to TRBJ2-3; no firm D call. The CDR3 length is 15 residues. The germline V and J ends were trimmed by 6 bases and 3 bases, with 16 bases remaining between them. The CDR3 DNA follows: TGTGCCAGCAGCCCACTGGGCGCTGATACAGATACGCAGTATTTT. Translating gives CASSPLGADTDTQYF.